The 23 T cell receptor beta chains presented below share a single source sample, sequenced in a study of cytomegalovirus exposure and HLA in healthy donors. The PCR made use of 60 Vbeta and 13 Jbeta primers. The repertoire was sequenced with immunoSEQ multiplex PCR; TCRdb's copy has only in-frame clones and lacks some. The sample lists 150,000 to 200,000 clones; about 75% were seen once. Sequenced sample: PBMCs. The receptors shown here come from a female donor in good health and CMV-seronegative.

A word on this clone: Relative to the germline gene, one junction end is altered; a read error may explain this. This chain's CDR3 is CARSVGGQPQHF. The CDR3 DNA reads TGTGCCCGGAGTGTAGGGGGTCAGCCCCAGCATTTT. The chain uses TRBV30 and TRBJ1-5; tentatively, D is TRBD1 (6 bases). CDR1 is GTSNPN, CDR2 SVGIG, per germline (reference sequence). CDR3 size: 12 residues.

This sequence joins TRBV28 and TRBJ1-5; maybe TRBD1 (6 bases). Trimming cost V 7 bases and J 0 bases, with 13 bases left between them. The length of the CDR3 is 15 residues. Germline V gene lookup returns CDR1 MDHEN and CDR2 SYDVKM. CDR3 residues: CASNEQGNSNQPQHF. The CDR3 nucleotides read TGTGCCAGCAACGAACAGGGAAATAGCAATCAGCCCCAGCATTTT.

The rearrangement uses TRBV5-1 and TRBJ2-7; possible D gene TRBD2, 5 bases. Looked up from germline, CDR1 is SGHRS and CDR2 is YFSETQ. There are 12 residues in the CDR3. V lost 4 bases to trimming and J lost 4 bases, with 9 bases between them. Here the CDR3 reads CASSLTRYEQYF. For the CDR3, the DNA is TGCGCCAGCAGCCTAACTAGGTACGAGCAGTACTTC.

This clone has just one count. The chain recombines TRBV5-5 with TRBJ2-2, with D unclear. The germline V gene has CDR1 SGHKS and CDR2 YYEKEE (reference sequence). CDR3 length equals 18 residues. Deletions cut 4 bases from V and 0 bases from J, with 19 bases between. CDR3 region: CASSPKVSRATNTGELFF. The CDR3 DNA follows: TGTGCCAGCAGCCCGAAGGTTTCGCGAGCGACGAACACCGGGGAGCTGTTTTTT.

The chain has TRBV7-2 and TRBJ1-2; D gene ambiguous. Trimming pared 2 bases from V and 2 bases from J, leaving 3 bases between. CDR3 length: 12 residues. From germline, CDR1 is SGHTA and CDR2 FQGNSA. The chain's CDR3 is CASSLSNYGYTF. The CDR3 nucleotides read TGTGCCAGCAGCTTATCGAACTATGGCTACACCTTC.

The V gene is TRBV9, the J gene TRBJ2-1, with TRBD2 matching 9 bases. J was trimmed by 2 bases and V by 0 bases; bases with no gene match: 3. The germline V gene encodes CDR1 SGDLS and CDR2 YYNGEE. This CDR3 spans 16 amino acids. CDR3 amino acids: CASSVASSGTYNEQFF. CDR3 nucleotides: TGTGCCAGCAGCGTAGCTTCTAGCGGGACCTACAATGAGCAGTTCTTC. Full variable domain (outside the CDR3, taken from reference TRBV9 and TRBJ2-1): DSGVTQTPKHLITATGQRVTLRCSPRSGDLSVYWYQQSLDQGLQFLIQYYNGEERAKGNILERFSAQQFPDLHSELNLSSLELGDSALYFCASSVASSGTYNEQFFGPGTRLTVL.

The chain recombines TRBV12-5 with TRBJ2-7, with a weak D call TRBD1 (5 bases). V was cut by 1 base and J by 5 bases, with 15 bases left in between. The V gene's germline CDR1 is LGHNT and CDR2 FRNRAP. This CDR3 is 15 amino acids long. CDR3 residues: CASGLGAGRMNEQYF. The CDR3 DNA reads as TGTGCTAGTGGTTTGGGGGCAGGGCGGATGAACGAGCAGTACTTC.

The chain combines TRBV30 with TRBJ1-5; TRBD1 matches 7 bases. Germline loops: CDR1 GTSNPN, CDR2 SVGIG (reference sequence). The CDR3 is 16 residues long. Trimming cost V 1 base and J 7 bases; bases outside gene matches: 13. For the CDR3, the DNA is TGTGCCTGGAGTGATGGTCTGACAGGGTGGAACCAGCCCCAGCATTTT. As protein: CAWSDGLTGWNQPQHF.

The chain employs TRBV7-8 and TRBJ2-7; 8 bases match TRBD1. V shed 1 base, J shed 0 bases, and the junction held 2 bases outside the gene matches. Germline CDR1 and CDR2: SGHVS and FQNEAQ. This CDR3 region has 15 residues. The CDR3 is CASSLEGTGSYEQYF. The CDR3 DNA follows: TGTGCCAGCAGCTTAGAAGGGACAGGCTCCTACGAGCAGTACTTC.

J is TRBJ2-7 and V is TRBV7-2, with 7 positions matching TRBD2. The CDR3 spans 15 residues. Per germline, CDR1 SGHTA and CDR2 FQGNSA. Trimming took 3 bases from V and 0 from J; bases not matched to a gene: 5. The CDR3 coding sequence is TGTGCCAGCAGCTTGAGGGCTAGCGGCTCCTACGAGCAGTACTTC. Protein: CASSLRASGSYEQYF.

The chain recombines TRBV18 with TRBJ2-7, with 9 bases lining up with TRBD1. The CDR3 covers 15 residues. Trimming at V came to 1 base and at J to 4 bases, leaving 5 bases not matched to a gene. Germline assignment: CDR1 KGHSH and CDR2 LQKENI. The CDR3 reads CASSPLGTGKYEQYF. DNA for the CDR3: TGTGCCAGCTCACCACTGGGGACAGGGAAATACGAGCAGTACTTC.

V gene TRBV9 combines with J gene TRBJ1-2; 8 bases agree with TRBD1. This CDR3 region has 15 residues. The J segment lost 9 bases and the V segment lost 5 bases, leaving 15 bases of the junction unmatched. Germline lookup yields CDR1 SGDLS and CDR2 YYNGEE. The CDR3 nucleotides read TGTGCCAGCAGAAGCGGGGGGACAGGAGGATATAGCTACACCTTC. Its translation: CASRSGGTGGYSYTF.

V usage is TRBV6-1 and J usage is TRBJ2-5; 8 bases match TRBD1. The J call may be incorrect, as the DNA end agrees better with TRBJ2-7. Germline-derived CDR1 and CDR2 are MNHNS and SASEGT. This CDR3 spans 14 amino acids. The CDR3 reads CASRKTGGPYEQYF. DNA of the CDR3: TGTGCCAGCAGGAAAACAGGGGGTCCTTACGAGCAGTACTTC.

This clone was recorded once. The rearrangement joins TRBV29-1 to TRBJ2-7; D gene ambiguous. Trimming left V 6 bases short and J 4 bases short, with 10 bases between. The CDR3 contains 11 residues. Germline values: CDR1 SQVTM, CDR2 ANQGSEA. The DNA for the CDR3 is TGCAGCGTGGCGGAAGCTTACGAGCAGTACTTC. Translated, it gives CSVAEAYEQYF.

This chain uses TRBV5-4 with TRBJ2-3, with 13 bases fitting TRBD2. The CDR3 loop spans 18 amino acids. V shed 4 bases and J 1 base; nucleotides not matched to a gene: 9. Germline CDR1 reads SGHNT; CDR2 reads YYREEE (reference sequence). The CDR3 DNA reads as TGTGCCAGCAGCGTGCCGGGACTAGCGGGATCAGGCACAGATACGCAGTATTTT. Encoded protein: CASSVPGLAGSGTDTQYF.

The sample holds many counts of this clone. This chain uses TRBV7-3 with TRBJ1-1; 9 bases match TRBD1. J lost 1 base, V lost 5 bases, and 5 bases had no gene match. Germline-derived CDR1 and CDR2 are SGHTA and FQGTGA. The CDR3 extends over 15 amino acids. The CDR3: CASSPGQGSNTEAFF. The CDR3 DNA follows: TGTGCCAGCAGCCCGGGACAGGGTTCGAACACTGAAGCTTTCTTT.

CDR3 protein: CASSLDSDYTGELFF. The CDR3, as DNA: TGTGCCAGCAGCTTAGATTCAGATTACACCGGGGAGCTGTTTTTT. The gene calls are TRBV11-2 and TRBJ2-2; D ambiguous. The germline V gene has CDR1 SGHAT and CDR2 FQNNGV. Trimming left V 0 bases short and J 3 bases short, with 8 bases between. This CDR3 comprises 15 residues.

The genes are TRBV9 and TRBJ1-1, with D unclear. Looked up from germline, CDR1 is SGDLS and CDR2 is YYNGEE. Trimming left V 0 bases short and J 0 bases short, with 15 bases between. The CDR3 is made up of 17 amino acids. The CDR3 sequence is CASSVEAAARLNTEAFF. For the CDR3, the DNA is TGTGCCAGCAGCGTAGAAGCCGCTGCCCGATTGAACACTGAAGCTTTCTTT.

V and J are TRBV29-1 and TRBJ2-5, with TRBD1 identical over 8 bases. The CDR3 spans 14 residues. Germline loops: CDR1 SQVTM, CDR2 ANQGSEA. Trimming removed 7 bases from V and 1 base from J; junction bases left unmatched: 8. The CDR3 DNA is TGCAGCGCTGACCCCGGGACAGGCCAAGAGACCCAGTACTTC. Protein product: CSADPGTGQETQYF.

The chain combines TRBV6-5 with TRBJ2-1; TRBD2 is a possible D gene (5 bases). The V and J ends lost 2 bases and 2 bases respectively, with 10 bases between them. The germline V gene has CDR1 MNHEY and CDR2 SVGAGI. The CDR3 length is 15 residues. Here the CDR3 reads CASSYLRRAYNEQFF. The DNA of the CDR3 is TGTGCCAGCAGTTACCTTAGGCGGGCCTACAATGAGCAGTTCTTC.

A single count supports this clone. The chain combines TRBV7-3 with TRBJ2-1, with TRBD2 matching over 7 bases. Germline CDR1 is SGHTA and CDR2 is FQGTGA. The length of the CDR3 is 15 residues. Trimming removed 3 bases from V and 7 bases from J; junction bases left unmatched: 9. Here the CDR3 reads CASSLTSIIGNEQFF. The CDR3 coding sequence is TGTGCCAGCAGCTTGACTAGCATCATCGGGAATGAGCAGTTCTTC.

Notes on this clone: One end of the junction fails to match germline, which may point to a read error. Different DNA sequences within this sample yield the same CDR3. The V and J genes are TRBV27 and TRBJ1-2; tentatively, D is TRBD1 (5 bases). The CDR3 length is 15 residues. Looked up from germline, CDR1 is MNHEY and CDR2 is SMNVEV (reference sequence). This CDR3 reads CASSLAAGPNYGYTF. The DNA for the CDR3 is TGTGCCAGCAGTTTAGCCGCGGGACCTAACTATGGTTACACCTTC.

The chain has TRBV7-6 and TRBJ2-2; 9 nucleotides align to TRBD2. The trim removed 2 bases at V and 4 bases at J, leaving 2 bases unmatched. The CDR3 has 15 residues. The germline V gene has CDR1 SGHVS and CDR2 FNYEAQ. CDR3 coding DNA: TGTGCCAGCAGCTTATCTAGCGGGGTCACCGGGGAGCTGTTTTTT. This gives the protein CASSLSSGVTGELFF.